This T cell receptor beta chain was observed in a study of cytotoxic CD8 clonotypes in ibrutinib-treated CLL. Study outcomes and limitations: Clonality went higher at ibrutinib response and then dropped back toward baseline at progression.

A word on this clone: The antigen is unknown.

Profiled with immunoSEQ multiplex PCR; TCRdb holds only in-frame clones, not every one. Of more than 200,000 clones listed, around 75% are singletons. Around 2.2 micrograms of genomic DNA came from cryopreserved PBMCs for TCR beta libraries. The CDR3 runs 16 residues. CDR1 is GTSNPN, CDR2 SVGIG, per germline (reference sequence). V lost 2 bases, J lost 0 bases, and 6 bases stayed unmatched. This clonotype was obtained from a human donor with chronic lymphocytic leukemia. Sample: PBMCs, taken after 12 months of ibrutinib treatment. The chain uses TRBV30 and TRBJ1-3; 8 bases fit TRBD1. The CDR3 nucleotides are TGTGCCTGGAGTCCCGGGACAGGTTCCTCTGGAAACACCATATATTTT. It codes for CAWSPGTGSSGNTIYF.